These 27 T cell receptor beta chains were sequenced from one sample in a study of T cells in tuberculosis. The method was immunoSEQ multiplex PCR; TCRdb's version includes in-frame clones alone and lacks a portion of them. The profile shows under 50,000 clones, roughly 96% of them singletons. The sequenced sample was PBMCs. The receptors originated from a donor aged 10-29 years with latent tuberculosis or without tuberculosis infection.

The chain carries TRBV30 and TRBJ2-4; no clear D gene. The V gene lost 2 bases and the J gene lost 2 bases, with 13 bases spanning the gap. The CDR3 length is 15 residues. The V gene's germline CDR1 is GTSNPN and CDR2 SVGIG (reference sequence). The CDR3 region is CAWSIPTITKNIQYF. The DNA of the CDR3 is TGTGCCTGGAGTATCCCCACTATCACCAAAAACATTCAGTACTTC.

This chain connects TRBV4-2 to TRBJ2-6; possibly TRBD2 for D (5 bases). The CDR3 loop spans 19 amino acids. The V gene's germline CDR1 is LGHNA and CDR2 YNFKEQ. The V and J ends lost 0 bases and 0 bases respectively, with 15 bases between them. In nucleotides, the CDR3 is TGTGCCAGCAGCCAAGATAGGGAGATCGTCGACTCTGGGGCCAACGTCCTGACTTTC. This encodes CASSQDREIVDSGANVLTF.

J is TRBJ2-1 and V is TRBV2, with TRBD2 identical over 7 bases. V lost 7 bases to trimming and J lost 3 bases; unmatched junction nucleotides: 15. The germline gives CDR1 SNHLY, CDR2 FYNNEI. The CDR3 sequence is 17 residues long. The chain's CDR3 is CASMGPRGFEVYNEQFF. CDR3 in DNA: TGTGCCAGCATGGGTCCGCGGGGGTTTGAAGTCTACAATGAGCAGTTCTTC.

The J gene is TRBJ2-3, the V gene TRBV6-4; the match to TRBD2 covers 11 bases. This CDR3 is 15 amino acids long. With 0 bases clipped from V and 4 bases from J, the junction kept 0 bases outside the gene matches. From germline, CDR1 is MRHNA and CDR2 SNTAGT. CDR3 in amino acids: CASSDSSGGADTQYF. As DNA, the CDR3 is TGTGCCAGCAGTGACTCTAGCGGGGGGGCAGATACGCAGTATTTT.

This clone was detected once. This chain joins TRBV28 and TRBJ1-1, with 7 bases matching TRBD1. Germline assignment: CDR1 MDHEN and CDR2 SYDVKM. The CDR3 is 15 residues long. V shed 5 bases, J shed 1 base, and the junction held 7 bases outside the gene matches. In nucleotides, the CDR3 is TGTGCCAGCAGTGCCGCAGGGGGTAGGAACACTGAAGCTTTCTTT. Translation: CASSAAGGRNTEAFF.

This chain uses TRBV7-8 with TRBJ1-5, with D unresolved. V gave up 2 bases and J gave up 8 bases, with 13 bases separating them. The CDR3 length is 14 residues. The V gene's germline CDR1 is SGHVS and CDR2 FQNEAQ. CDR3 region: CASSLRSHREPQHF. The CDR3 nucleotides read TGTGCCAGCAGCTTAAGGAGCCATCGGGAGCCCCAGCATTTT.

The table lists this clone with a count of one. CDR3 amino acids: CASSKPGTAEAFF. The CDR3, as DNA: TGTGCCAGCAGTAAACCCGGGACAGCTGAAGCTTTCTTT. This rearrangement joins TRBV2 to TRBJ1-1, with TRBD1 matching 7 bases. CDR3 length equals 13 residues. V lost 5 bases and J lost 6; bases outside the gene matches: 6. Germline-derived CDR1 and CDR2 are SNHLY and FYNNEI. Together with reference TRBV2 and TRBJ1-1, the CDR3 gives the full variable domain: EPEVTQTPSHQVTQMGQEVILRCVPISNHLYFYWYRQILGQKVEFLVSFYNNEISEKSEIFDDQFSVERPDGSNFTLKIRSTKLEDSAMYFCASSKPGTAEAFFGQGTRLTVV.

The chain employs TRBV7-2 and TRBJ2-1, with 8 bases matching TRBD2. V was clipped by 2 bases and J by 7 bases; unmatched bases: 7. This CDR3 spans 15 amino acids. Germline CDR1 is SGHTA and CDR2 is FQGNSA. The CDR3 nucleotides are TGTGCCAGCAGCTTAAAAACGGGGGGGCGAAATGAGCAGTTCTTC. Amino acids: CASSLKTGGRNEQFF.

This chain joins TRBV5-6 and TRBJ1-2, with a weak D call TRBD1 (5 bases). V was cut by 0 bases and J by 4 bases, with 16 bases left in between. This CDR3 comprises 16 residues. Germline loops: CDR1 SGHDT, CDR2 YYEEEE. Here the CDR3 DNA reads TGTGCCAGCAGCTTGGATAAGGACAAGCTTCTCTATGGCTACACCTTC. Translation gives CASSLDKDKLLYGYTF. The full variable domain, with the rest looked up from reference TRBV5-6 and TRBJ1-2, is DAGVTQSPTHLIKTRGQQVTLRCSPKSGHDTVSWYQQALGQGPQFIFQYYEEEERQRGNFPDRFSGHQFPNYSSELNVNALLLGDSALYLCASSLDKDKLLYGYTFGSGTRLTVV.

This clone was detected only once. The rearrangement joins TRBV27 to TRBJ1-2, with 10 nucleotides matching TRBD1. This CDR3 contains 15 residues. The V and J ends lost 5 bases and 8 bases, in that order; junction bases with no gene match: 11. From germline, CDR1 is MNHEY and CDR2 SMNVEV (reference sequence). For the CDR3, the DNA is TGTGCCAGCAGTACCTCCGGGACAGGGGAGCGGGGCTACACCTTC. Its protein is CASSTSGTGERGYTF.

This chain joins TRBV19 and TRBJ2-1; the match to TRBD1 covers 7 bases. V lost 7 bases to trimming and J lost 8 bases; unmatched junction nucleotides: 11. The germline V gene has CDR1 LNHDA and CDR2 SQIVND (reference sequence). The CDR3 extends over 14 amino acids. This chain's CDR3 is CASKRQGPMDEQFF. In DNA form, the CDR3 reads TGTGCCAGTAAACGACAGGGTCCCATGGATGAGCAGTTCTTC. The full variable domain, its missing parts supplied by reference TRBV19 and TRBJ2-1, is DGGITQSPKYLFRKEGQNVTLSCEQNLNHDAMYWYRQDPGQGLRLIYYSQIVNDFQKGDIAEGYSVSREKKESFPLTVTSAQKNPTAFYLCASKRQGPMDEQFFGPGTRLTVL.

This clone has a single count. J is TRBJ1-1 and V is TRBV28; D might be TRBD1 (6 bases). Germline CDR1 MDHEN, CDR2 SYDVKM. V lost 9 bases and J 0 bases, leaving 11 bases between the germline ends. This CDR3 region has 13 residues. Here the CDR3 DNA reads TGTGCCAGTAGGGGGGGGATGAACACTGAAGCTTTCTTT. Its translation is CASRGGMNTEAFF.

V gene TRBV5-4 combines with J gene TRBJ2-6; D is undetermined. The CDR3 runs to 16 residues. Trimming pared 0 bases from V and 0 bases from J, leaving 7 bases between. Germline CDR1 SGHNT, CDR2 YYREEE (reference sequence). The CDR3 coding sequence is TGTGCCAGCAGCTTGGCCTCGAGCTCTGGGGCCAACGTCCTGACTTTC. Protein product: CASSLASSSGANVLTF.

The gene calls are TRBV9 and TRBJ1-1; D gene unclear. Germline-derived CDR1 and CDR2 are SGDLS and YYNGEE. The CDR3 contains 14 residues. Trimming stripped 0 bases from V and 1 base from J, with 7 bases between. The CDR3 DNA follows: TGTGCCAGCAGCGTAGTCAGTTCGAACACTGAAGCTTTCTTT. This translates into CASSVVSSNTEAFF.

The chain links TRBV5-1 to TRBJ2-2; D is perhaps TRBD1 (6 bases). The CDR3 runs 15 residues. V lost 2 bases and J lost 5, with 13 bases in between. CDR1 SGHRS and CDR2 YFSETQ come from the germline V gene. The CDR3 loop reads CASSFRGRGTGELFF. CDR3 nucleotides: TGCGCCAGCAGCTTCCGAGGCAGGGGAACCGGGGAGCTGTTTTTT.

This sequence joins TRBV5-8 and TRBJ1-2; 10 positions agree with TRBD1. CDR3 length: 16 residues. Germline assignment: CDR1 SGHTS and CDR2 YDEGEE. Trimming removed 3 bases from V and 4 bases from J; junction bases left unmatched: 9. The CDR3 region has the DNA TGTGCCAGCAGCTCGACAGGGGGCGGTTTGATCTATGGCTACACCTTC. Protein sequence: CASSSTGGGLIYGYTF.

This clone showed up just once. This CDR3 reads CASSPLGTTGSRNQPQHF. CDR3 nucleotides: TGTGCCAGCTCACCACTAGGGACAACAGGGTCACGCAATCAGCCCCAGCATTTT. J is TRBJ1-5 and V is TRBV18; possible D gene TRBD1, 6 bases. V was cut by 1 base and J by 2 bases, with 18 bases left in between. The CDR3 has 18 residues. Germline V gives CDR1 KGHSH, CDR2 LQKENI.

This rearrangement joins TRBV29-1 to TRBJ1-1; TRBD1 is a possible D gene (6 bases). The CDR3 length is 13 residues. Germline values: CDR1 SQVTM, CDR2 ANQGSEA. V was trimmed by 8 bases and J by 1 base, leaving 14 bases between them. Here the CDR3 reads CSSQDRSNTEAFF. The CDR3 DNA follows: TGCAGCTCGCAAGACAGGTCGAACACTGAAGCTTTCTTT.

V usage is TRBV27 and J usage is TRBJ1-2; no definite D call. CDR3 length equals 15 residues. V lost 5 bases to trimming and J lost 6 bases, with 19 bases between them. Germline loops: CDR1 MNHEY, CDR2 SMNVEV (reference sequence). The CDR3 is CASSQRPSPTHGYTF. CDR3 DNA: TGTGCCAGCAGTCAGCGGCCAAGCCCCACCCATGGCTACACCTTC.

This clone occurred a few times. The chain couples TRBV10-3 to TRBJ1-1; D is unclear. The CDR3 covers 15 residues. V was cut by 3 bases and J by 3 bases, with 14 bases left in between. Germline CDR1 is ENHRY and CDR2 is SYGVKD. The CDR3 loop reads CAISDQAGIDTEAFF. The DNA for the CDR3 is TGTGCCATCAGTGATCAGGCAGGCATCGACACTGAAGCTTTCTTT.

The CDR3 protein is CASSPDLGSGGANTGELFF. The CDR3 coding sequence is TGTGCCAGCAGCCCTGATCTGGGGAGCGGGGGGGCGAACACCGGGGAGCTGTTTTTT. The chain joins TRBV27 to TRBJ2-2; 10 bases match TRBD2. Germline CDR1 is MNHEY and CDR2 is SMNVEV (reference sequence). This CDR3 spans 19 amino acids. With V trimmed by 6 bases and J by 0 bases, 13 bases remained unmatched.

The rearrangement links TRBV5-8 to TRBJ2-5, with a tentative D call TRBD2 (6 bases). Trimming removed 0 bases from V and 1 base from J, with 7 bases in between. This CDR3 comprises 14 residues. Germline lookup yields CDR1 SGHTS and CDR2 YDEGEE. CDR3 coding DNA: TGTGCCAGCAGCTTGGCGGGACTCCAAGAGACCCAGTACTTC. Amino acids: CASSLAGLQETQYF.

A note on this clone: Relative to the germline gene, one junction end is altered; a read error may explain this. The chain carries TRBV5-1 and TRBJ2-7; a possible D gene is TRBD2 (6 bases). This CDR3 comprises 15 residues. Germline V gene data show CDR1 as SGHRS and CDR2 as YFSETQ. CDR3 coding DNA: TGCGCCAGCAGCTTGGCGGGAGCCCAGACCTACGGGCAGTACTTC. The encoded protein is CASSLAGAQTYGQYF.

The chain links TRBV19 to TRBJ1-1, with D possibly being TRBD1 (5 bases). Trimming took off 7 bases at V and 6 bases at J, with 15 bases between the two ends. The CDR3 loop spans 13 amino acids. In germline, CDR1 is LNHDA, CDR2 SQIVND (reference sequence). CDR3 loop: CASNRGLSPEAFF. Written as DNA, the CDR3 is TGTGCCAGTAATAGGGGTTTAAGCCCTGAAGCTTTCTTT.

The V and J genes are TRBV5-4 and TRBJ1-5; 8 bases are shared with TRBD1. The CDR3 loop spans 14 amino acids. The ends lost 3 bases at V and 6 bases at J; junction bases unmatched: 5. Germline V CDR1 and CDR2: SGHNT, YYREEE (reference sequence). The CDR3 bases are TGTGCCAGCAGCTCCGGACAGGGTGCTCAGCCCCAGCATTTT. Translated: CASSSGQGAQPQHF.

The CDR3 sequence is CASSPTTGLTEAFF. The CDR3 nucleotides are TGTGCCAGCAGCCCAACGACAGGGTTGACTGAAGCTTTCTTT. This chain connects TRBV7-2 to TRBJ1-1; 7 nucleotides agree with TRBD1. After removal of 5 bases from V and 5 bases from J, the junction contained 8 bases not matched to a gene. CDR1 SGHTA and CDR2 FQGNSA come from the germline V gene. There are 14 residues in the CDR3.

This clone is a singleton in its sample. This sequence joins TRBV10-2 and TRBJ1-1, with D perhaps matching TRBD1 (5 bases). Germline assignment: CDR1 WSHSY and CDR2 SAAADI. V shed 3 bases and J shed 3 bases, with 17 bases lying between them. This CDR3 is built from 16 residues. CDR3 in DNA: TGCGCCAGCAGTGACCTTCGGGGAGGGGAGCACACTGAAGCTTTCTTT. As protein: CASSDLRGGEHTEAFF.